The 20 T cell receptor beta chains given below trace back to one sample, sequenced in a study of graft-versus-host responses after intestinal transplantation. Assay: immunoSEQ multiplex PCR; the TCRdb copy retains only in-frame clones and omits some. The sample lists 85,000 to 130,000 clones, over 75% occurring once. Antigen specificity for these receptors is unknown. The source was unstimulated CD4+ T cells sorted from spleen or lymph node cells, collected before intestinal transplant. These receptors were collected from a human donor who received an intestinal transplant.

V gene TRBV11-2 combines with J gene TRBJ2-2; D possibly corresponds to TRBD2 (5 bases). Trimming took off 0 bases at V and 4 bases at J, with 24 bases between the two ends. Germline loops: CDR1 SGHAT, CDR2 FQNNGV. The CDR3 is 20 residues long. Written as DNA, the CDR3 is TGTGCCAGCAGCTTAGATCAGGAATCGCGGGCAAACTTGGGCACCGGGGAGCTGTTTTTT. It yields the protein CASSLDQESRANLGTGELFF.

The rearrangement joins TRBV2 to TRBJ1-2; TRBD1 aligns across 7 bases. The length of the CDR3 is 13 residues. Unmatched junction bases numbered 8, after V lost 6 bases and J lost 7 bases. CDR1 is SNHLY, CDR2 FYNNEI, per germline. DNA of the CDR3: TGTGCCAGCAGCAACAGGGGCGCGGCTGGCTACACCTTC. It yields the protein CASSNRGAAGYTF.

The chain carries TRBV15 and TRBJ2-5; D ambiguous. V was trimmed by 0 bases and J by 0 bases, leaving 14 bases between them. The CDR3 has 17 residues. CDR1 LNHNV and CDR2 YYDKDF come from the germline V gene (reference sequence). The CDR3 DNA reads as TGTGCCACCAGCAGAGATCAGTTAGCCTCGGACCAAGAGACCCAGTACTTC. Translating gives CATSRDQLASDQETQYF.

This clone was found once. The chain employs TRBV5-6 and TRBJ2-5; a possible D gene is TRBD1 (6 bases). CDR1 is SGHDT and CDR2 is YYEEEE in the germline V gene. The CDR3 length is 12 residues. The CDR3 loop reads CATGHSQETQYF. The DNA for the CDR3 is TGTGCAACAGGGCACTCCCAAGAGACCCAGTACTTC.

V usage is TRBV27 and J usage is TRBJ2-5, with D tentatively TRBD2 (6 bases). Germline CDR1 is MNHEY and CDR2 is SMNVEV (reference sequence). CDR3 length: 14 amino acids. The germline V and J ends were trimmed by 3 bases and 7 bases, with 15 bases remaining between them. The CDR3 sequence: CASSFNRELVTQYF. The CDR3 DNA reads TGTGCCAGCAGTTTTAATCGGGAGTTGGTGACCCAGTACTTC.

J is TRBJ2-5 and V is TRBV4-1; 11 bases are shared with TRBD2. The germline gives CDR1 MGHRA, CDR2 YSYEKL. This CDR3 has 15 amino acids. Germline trimming cut 4 bases from V and 3 bases from J; bases unmatched to any gene: 4. Written as DNA, the CDR3 is TGCGCCAGCAGCCCGGGACTAGCGGAGGAAGAGACCCAGTACTTC. Residues: CASSPGLAEEETQYF.

The chain carries TRBV7-9 and TRBJ2-6; the match to TRBD1 covers 9 bases. The length of the CDR3 is 19 residues. V trimming: 5 bases; J trimming: 0 bases; junction bases outside the gene matches: 11. Germline CDR1 SEHNR, CDR2 FQNEAQ (reference sequence). Here the CDR3 reads CASSPVGQGSISGANVLTF. The CDR3 nucleotides are TGTGCCAGCAGCCCAGTTGGACAGGGGAGTATCTCTGGGGCCAACGTCCTGACTTTC.

The J gene is TRBJ1-2, the V gene TRBV27; tentatively, D is TRBD1 (6 bases). CDR1 and CDR2 from the germline V gene are MNHEY and SMNVEV (reference sequence). This CDR3 region has 14 residues. Trimming left V 5 bases short and J 4 bases short, with 14 bases between. The chain's CDR3 is CASSQHTGTYGYTF. The CDR3 region has the DNA TGTGCCAGCAGTCAACATACAGGGACCTATGGCTACACCTTC.

V is TRBV4-2 and J is TRBJ2-7, with a tentative D call TRBD1 (5 bases). Per germline, CDR1 LGHNA and CDR2 YNFKEQ. The CDR3 runs 15 residues. V lost 0 bases, J lost 5 bases, and 14 bases lay in between. The CDR3 sequence is CASSQESTGYHEQYF. CDR3 coding DNA: TGTGCCAGCAGCCAAGAGTCCACAGGATACCACGAGCAGTACTTC.

This chain uses TRBV28 with TRBJ2-7; D gene uncertain. V was trimmed by 6 bases and J by 4 bases, leaving 10 bases between them. Germline V gene lookup returns CDR1 MDHEN and CDR2 SYDVKM. This CDR3 contains 12 residues. Written as DNA, the CDR3 is TGTGCCAGCAGCCGGAAGGAGTACGAGCAGTACTTC. It codes for CASSRKEYEQYF.

The chain carries TRBV18 and TRBJ1-1; D possibly corresponds to TRBD1 (6 bases). This CDR3 has 15 amino acids. CDR1 is KGHSH and CDR2 is LQKENI in the germline V gene. Trimming removed 8 bases from V and 0 bases from J, with 16 bases in between. CDR3 in amino acids: CASGRGGNMNTEAFF. CDR3 nucleotides: TGTGCCAGCGGCCGGGGGGGCAACATGAACACTGAAGCTTTCTTT. The complete variable domain, with remaining parts taken from reference TRBV18 and TRBJ1-1, reads NAGVMQNPRHLVRRRGQEARLRCSPMKGHSHVYWYRQLPEEGLKFMVYLQKENIIDESGMPKERFSAEFPKEGPSILRIQQVVRGDSAAYFCASGRGGNMNTEAFFGQGTRLTVV.

A few counts support this clone. The chain recombines TRBV27 with TRBJ2-7; 7 nucleotides line up with TRBD1. The CDR3 length is 15 residues. The V and J ends lost 4 bases and 3 bases, in that order; junction bases with no gene match: 9. CDR1 is MNHEY and CDR2 is SMNVEV in the germline V gene (reference sequence). CDR3 in DNA: TGTGCCAGCAGTTACACAGGGGTTCCCTACTACGAGCAGTACTTC. Translation gives CASSYTGVPYYEQYF.

The chain combines TRBV5-1 with TRBJ2-1, with D maybe TRBD2 (6 bases). Germline-derived CDR1 and CDR2 are SGHRS and YFSETQ. V lost 4 bases, J lost 4 bases, and 21 bases lay in between. This CDR3 region has 17 residues. In DNA, the CDR3 is TGCGCCAGCAGCATGGCCCTTTCCCGGGACTTATACAATGAGCAGTTCTTC. Protein product: CASSMALSRDLYNEQFF.

This chain joins TRBV19 and TRBJ2-1; D remains ambiguous. CDR3 length equals 15 residues. Germline loops: CDR1 LNHDA, CDR2 SQIVND (reference sequence). The V end was cut by 3 bases, the J end by 2 bases, with 11 bases between. CDR3 bases: TGTGCCAGTAGTATGGGGATATCGCCCTACAATGAGCAGTTCTTC. It translates to CASSMGISPYNEQFF.

The J gene is TRBJ2-2, the V gene TRBV2; possibly TRBD1 for D (6 bases). V was shortened by 7 bases and J by 6 bases, with 15 bases between the two germline ends. Per germline, CDR1 SNHLY and CDR2 FYNNEI. This CDR3 spans 14 amino acids. The CDR3 coding sequence is TGTGCCAGCAAAGAGGAACAGGGCCCCGGGGAGCTGTTTTTT. Its protein is CASKEEQGPGELFF.

The rearrangement uses TRBV7-2 and TRBJ1-6; weak D call: TRBD1 (5 bases). The length of the CDR3 is 16 residues. CDR1 and CDR2 from the germline V gene are SGHTA and FQGNSA. The ends were cut back, 5 bases at V and 14 bases at J, with 25 bases in the middle. The CDR3 nucleotides read TGTGCCAGCAGCCCCGGGGCCCGGGGTTTTACGGGAGCCCTCCACTTT. As protein: CASSPGARGFTGALHF.

This clone appeared a single time. The chain carries TRBV27 and TRBJ1-6; TRBD1 is a possible D gene (5 bases). Germline CDR1 is MNHEY and CDR2 is SMNVEV (reference sequence). The CDR3 totals 17 residues. The ends were cut back, 2 bases at V and 2 bases at J, with 13 bases in the middle. This chain's CDR3 is CASSLGRVPPYNSPLHF. The DNA for the CDR3 is TGTGCCAGCAGTTTAGGCAGGGTCCCCCCCTATAATTCACCCCTCCACTTT.

V is TRBV5-6 and J is TRBJ2-4; 7 nucleotides match TRBD1. J gave up 2 bases and V 3 bases, and 14 bases lay outside the gene matches. The CDR3 is 18 amino acids. Germline V gene data show CDR1 as SGHDT and CDR2 as YYEEEE. The CDR3 DNA follows: TGTGCCAGCAGCTGGTGGGCAGGGGGTGTGCTCTCCAAAAACATTCAGTACTTC. This gives the protein CASSWWAGGVLSKNIQYF. Full variable domain (rest looked up from reference TRBV5-6 and TRBJ2-4): DAGVTQSPTHLIKTRGQQVTLRCSPKSGHDTVSWYQQALGQGPQFIFQYYEEEERQRGNFPDRFSGHQFPNYSSELNVNALLLGDSALYLCASSWWAGGVLSKNIQYFGAGTRLSVL.

The V and J genes are TRBV18 and TRBJ2-2; D possibly corresponds to TRBD2 (6 bases). The length of the CDR3 is 15 residues. Trimming removed 1 base at V and 3 bases at J, with 9 bases between. Germline CDR1 reads KGHSH; CDR2 reads LQKENI. The CDR3 sequence is CASSPRRGDTGELFF. Written as DNA, the CDR3 is TGTGCCAGCTCACCACGGAGGGGCGACACCGGGGAGCTGTTTTTT.

CDR3 sequence reads: CASSEVGGRDEQYF. The DNA of the CDR3 is TGCGCCAGCAGTGAGGTTGGAGGGCGGGACGAGCAGTACTTC. The chain carries TRBV10-2 and TRBJ2-7, with D possibly matching TRBD2 (6 bases). Trimming took 2 bases from V and 5 from J, leaving 13 bases between them. There are 14 residues in the CDR3. Germline V gene sequence: CDR1 WSHSY, CDR2 SAAADI.